A selection of T cell receptor beta chains follows, all from one sample in a study of cytomegalovirus exposure and HLA in healthy donors. The method was immunoSEQ multiplex PCR; TCRdb's version includes in-frame clones alone and lacks a portion of them. The data show approximately 160,000 clones, around 72% seen once. Sequencing was carried out using PBMCs. The receptors were gathered from a man in his fifties in good health and CMV-seronegative. Both conserved end residues are part of each CDR3. The order of the fields is clone size, V gene, D gene, J gene, CDR3 DNA, CDR3 protein. The D gene is left open where the match is weak. Size tells how often a clone was seen (once, few, many) or the class of an expanded clone, and some rows leave it out.

abundance: -
v_gene: TRBV9
d_gene: -
j_gene: TRBJ1-3
CDR3nt: TGTGCCAGCAGCACGAGCTCTGGAAACACCATATATTTT
CDR3aa: CASSTSSGNTIYF

abundance: -
v_gene: TRBV9
d_gene: -
j_gene: TRBJ1-5
CDR3nt: TGTGCCAGCAGCGTAGGAGAGAGCAATCAGCCCCAGCATTTT
CDR3aa: CASSVGESNQPQHF

abundance: once
v_gene: TRBV7-9
d_gene: -
j_gene: TRBJ2-1
CDR3nt: TGTGCCAGCAGCTTATTGGGAGAACCCCCCTACAATGAGCAGTTCTTC
CDR3aa: CASSLLGEPPYNEQFF

abundance: -
v_gene: TRBV4-1
d_gene: -
j_gene: TRBJ2-3
CDR3nt: TGCGCCAGCAGCCAAGGTCCAGGTGAGGGTACGCAGTATTTT
CDR3aa: CASSQGPGEGTQYF

abundance: -
v_gene: TRBV10-3
d_gene: -
j_gene: TRBJ2-1
CDR3nt: TGTGCCATCAGTGAGTCAGGGACTTTTGGGAATGAGCAGTTCTTC
CDR3aa: CAISESGTFGNEQFF

abundance: -
v_gene: TRBV23-1
d_gene: -
j_gene: TRBJ2-1
CDR3nt: TGCGCCAGCAGTCAGCAGGGGACCTCGACTCCCTACAATGAGCAGTTCTTC
CDR3aa: CASSQQGTSTPYNEQFF

abundance: -
v_gene: TRBV5-6
d_gene: -
j_gene: TRBJ1-6
CDR3nt: TGTGCCAGCAGCCTTCGGGACTATAATTCACCCCTCCACTTT
CDR3aa: CASSLRDYNSPLHF

abundance: -
v_gene: TRBV27
d_gene: TRBD2
j_gene: TRBJ2-7
CDR3nt: TGTGCCAGCAGTGTAGCGGGAGGGCCCTACGAGCAGTACTTC
CDR3aa: CASSVAGGPYEQYF

abundance: -
v_gene: TRBV7-9
d_gene: -
j_gene: TRBJ1-2
CDR3nt: TGTGCCAGCAGTCGACAGGAGACCAACTATGGCTACACCTTC
CDR3aa: CASSRQETNYGYTF

abundance: many
v_gene: TRBV4-3
d_gene: -
j_gene: TRBJ1-4
CDR3nt: TGCGCCAGCAGCCGTGGACAGAATAATGAAAAACTGTTTTTT
CDR3aa: CASSRGQNNEKLFF

abundance: -
v_gene: TRBV19
d_gene: TRBD1
j_gene: TRBJ2-6
CDR3nt: TGTGCCAGTAGTATAAGAGGGACAGGGAGCAGCTCTGGGGCCAACGTCCTGACTTTC
CDR3aa: CASSIRGTGSSSGANVLTF

abundance: few
v_gene: TRBV6-1
d_gene: TRBD1
j_gene: TRBJ1-1
CDR3nt: TGTGCCAGCACAGGGACAGGGGGTCCGAACACTGAAGCTTTCTTT
CDR3aa: CASTGTGGPNTEAFF

abundance: -
v_gene: TRBV18
d_gene: TRBD1
j_gene: TRBJ1-6
CDR3nt: TGTGCCAGCTCATTGGACAGGGGTTCACCCCTCCACTTT
CDR3aa: CASSLDRGSPLHF

abundance: -
v_gene: TRBV7-3
d_gene: TRBD1
j_gene: TRBJ2-3
CDR3nt: TGTGCCAGCAGCTCCGGGACAGGGGCCCCTAGCACAGATACGCAGTATTTT
CDR3aa: CASSSGTGAPSTDTQYF

abundance: -
v_gene: TRBV18
d_gene: -
j_gene: TRBJ2-5
CDR3nt: TGTGCCAGCTCACCAACGGGGGTAGAAGAGACCCAGTACTTC
CDR3aa: CASSPTGVEETQYF

abundance: -
v_gene: TRBV28
d_gene: TRBD1
j_gene: TRBJ1-2
CDR3nt: TGTGCCAGCAGGCCCCCGACAGGGATCTATGGCTACACCTTC
CDR3aa: CASRPPTGIYGYTF

abundance: -
v_gene: TRBV7-3
d_gene: TRBD2
j_gene: TRBJ2-5
CDR3nt: TGTGCCAGCAGCTCTGGACTAGCGGGTTCGACCCAGTACTTC
CDR3aa: CASSSGLAGSTQYF

abundance: -
v_gene: TRBV10-2
d_gene: TRBD1
j_gene: TRBJ2-2
CDR3nt: TGCGCCAGCACCCCGGGACAGGGGGGAGGCACCGGGGAGCTGTTTTTT
CDR3aa: CASTPGQGGGTGELFF

abundance: -
v_gene: TRBV6-5
d_gene: TRBD1
j_gene: TRBJ2-7
CDR3nt: TGTGCCAGCAGTTACGCACCTCCGGGACAGCCTTACGAGCAGTACTTC
CDR3aa: CASSYAPPGQPYEQYF

abundance: few
v_gene: TRBV2
d_gene: -
j_gene: TRBJ1-1
CDR3nt: TGTGCCAGCAGTCGCCAGGGGAACACTGAAGCTTTCTTT
CDR3aa: CASSRQGNTEAFF

abundance: few
v_gene: TRBV5-5
d_gene: -
j_gene: TRBJ1-1
CDR3nt: TGTGCCAGCAGCCCCCGAACGGGCACTGAAGCTTTCTTT
CDR3aa: CASSPRTGTEAFF

abundance: -
v_gene: TRBV6-1
d_gene: -
j_gene: TRBJ1-5
CDR3nt: TGTGCCAGCAGTGTCGTACTGTCGGCCCAGCATTTT
CDR3aa: CASSVVLSAQHF

abundance: -
v_gene: TRBV7-2
d_gene: -
j_gene: TRBJ2-2
CDR3nt: TGTGCCAGCAGCTCAGGGAAGCCCCACACCGGGGAGCTGTTTTTT
CDR3aa: CASSSGKPHTGELFF

abundance: few
v_gene: TRBV6-5
d_gene: TRBD2
j_gene: TRBJ2-7
CDR3nt: TGTGCCAGCAGTTCCGTTCGTGGCGGGGGGGCCTACGAGCAGTACTTC
CDR3aa: CASSSVRGGGAYEQYF

abundance: -
v_gene: TRBV7-2
d_gene: -
j_gene: TRBJ2-7
CDR3nt: TGTGCCAGCAGCCCCGCTCCCGGCAGGGTCTACGAGCAGTACTTC
CDR3aa: CASSPAPGRVYEQYF